The source of this T cell receptor beta chain is a study of T cell responses to AZD1222 COVID-19 vaccine. A word on this clone: Its antigen is not known.

Germline-derived CDR1 and CDR2 are SGHVS and FNYEAQ. The ends were cut back, 3 bases at V and 4 bases at J, with 9 bases in the middle. This CDR3 is built from 14 residues. The data were produced by immunoSEQ multiplex PCR, yet TCRdb's version contains in-frame clones alone and is incomplete. The table includes 55,000 to 60,000 clones, 85% to 90% detected once. Study-wide results and limits: Regions left unmutated in variants are reportedly the target of nearly half of spike-specific TCRs. An increase in Spike-specific TCR breadth and depth was observed after two AZD1222 doses. Donors were mostly white British, more females; clonal diversity possibly underestimated.

The chain recombines TRBV7-6 with TRBJ2-2; a possible D gene is TRBD1 (6 bases). Source: peripheral blood, taken on day 0 of MenACWY control vaccination. The TCR sequence derives from an adult in good health. As DNA, the CDR3 is TGTGCCAGCAGCTTCACAGGGCGCACCGGGGAGCTGTTTTTT. This codes for CASSFTGRTGELFF.